This record concerns one T cell receptor (beta chain) sequence. Germline-derived CDR1 and CDR2 are MRHNA and SNTAGT. CDR3 size: 19 residues. The V gene end was trimmed by 3 bases and the J gene end by 0 bases; junction bases not matched to a gene: 9. These data come from a study of cytomegalovirus exposure and HLA in healthy donors. The PCR had 60 Vbeta and 13 Jbeta primers. Assay: immunoSEQ multiplex PCR; the TCRdb copy retains only in-frame clones and omits some. The data contain 100,000 to 150,000 clones, approximately 79% of them singletons. The genes are TRBV6-4 and TRBJ2-2; TRBD2 matches 11 bases. This receptor was obtained from a male donor in good health and CMV-seronegative. Sequenced input: PBMCs. In DNA, the CDR3 is TGTGCCAGCAGTGATGAAACTAGCGGGGGATCTTCGAACACCGGGGAGCTGTTTTTT. Protein product: CASSDETSGGSSNTGELFF.